This TCR beta chain stems from a study of cytomegalovirus exposure and HLA in healthy donors. General study findings and limits: Later on, a genetic analysis was performed. It linked a missense variant in DCLRE1C with V- and J-gene trimming of TCR beta. A later analysis associated about 18,000 TCR beta sequences with HLA alleles at a 0.05 false discovery rate.

Looked up from germline, CDR1 is SGHTA and CDR2 is FQGTGA. The J segment lost 4 bases and the V segment lost 3 bases, leaving 0 bases of the junction unmatched. This CDR3 comprises 13 residues. Points on this clone: No antigen is known for it.

Use of 60 Vbeta and 13 Jbeta primers characterized the PCR. Clones were sequenced by immunoSEQ multiplex PCR, and TCRdb holds only the in-frame ones, with some missing. The table lists roughly 200,000 clones, 70% to 85% of them singletons. The rearrangement joins TRBV7-3 to TRBJ2-5, with 9 bases lining up with TRBD2. The sample taken for sequencing was PBMCs. This TCR was sampled from a woman aged 55-70 years in good health and CMV-seropositive. The DNA for the CDR3 is TGTGCCAGCAGCTTGACTAGCGGAGAGACCCAGTACTTC. Translating gives CASSLTSGETQYF.